These T cell receptor beta chains were read from a single sample in a study of blood T cell repertoires in COVID-19. Libraries were prepared by immunoSEQ multiplex PCR; TCRdb keeps only in-frame clonotypes and omits some of them. The data hold some 82,000 clones, with roughly 79% observed a single time. Sequenced input: peripheral blood. These receptors were collected from a man at least 80 years old with acute or convalescent COVID-19. CDR3s include the opening cysteine and the closing phenylalanine or tryptophan. The D gene is left open where the match is weak. Clone size is not always given. Where it is, it says once, few, many or a class for expanded clones.

j_call: TRBJ1-2
clone_size: NA
v_call: TRBV28
d_call: NA
cdr3_aa: CASMEGPNSPRGYTF
cdr3_nt: TGTGCCAGCATGGAGGGCCCGAACTCTCCTCGCGGCTACACCTTC

j_call: TRBJ1-1
clone_size: NA
v_call: TRBV6-5
d_call: TRBD1
cdr3_aa: CASSYSTGLTEAFF
cdr3_nt: TGTGCCAGCAGTTACTCGACAGGGCTTACTGAAGCTTTCTTT

j_call: TRBJ1-4
clone_size: NA
v_call: TRBV28
d_call: TRBD1
cdr3_aa: CASSSGQVNEKLFF
cdr3_nt: TGTGCCAGCAGTTCGGGACAGGTTAATGAAAAACTGTTTTTT

j_call: TRBJ2-5
clone_size: NA
v_call: TRBV5-1
d_call: TRBD2
cdr3_aa: CASSLGLAGGGETQYF
cdr3_nt: TGCGCCAGCAGCTTGGGACTAGCGGGAGGCGGGGAGACCCAGTACTTC

j_call: TRBJ2-1
clone_size: NA
v_call: TRBV7-3
d_call: TRBD2
cdr3_aa: CASSPQGLAGGNEQFF
cdr3_nt: TGTGCCAGCAGCCCACAGGGACTAGCGGGGGGGAATGAGCAGTTCTTC

j_call: TRBJ2-1
clone_size: NA
v_call: TRBV5-1
d_call: TRBD2
cdr3_aa: CASSLGIAGGTNEQFF
cdr3_nt: TGCGCCAGCAGCTTGGGGATAGCGGGAGGGACGAATGAGCAGTTCTTC

j_call: TRBJ2-2
clone_size: few
v_call: TRBV6-5
d_call: NA
cdr3_aa: CASKRDKNTGELFF
cdr3_nt: TGTGCCAGCAAAAGGGACAAGAACACCGGGGAGCTGTTTTTT

j_call: TRBJ2-2
clone_size: NA
v_call: TRBV2
d_call: NA
cdr3_aa: CASSEIRDTGELFF
cdr3_nt: TGTGCCAGCAGTGAAATCCGGGACACCGGGGAGCTGTTTTTT

j_call: TRBJ1-2
clone_size: NA
v_call: TRBV27
d_call: TRBD1
cdr3_aa: CASSLGTGSSGYTF
cdr3_nt: TGTGCCAGCAGTTTAGGGACAGGGTCGTCCGGCTACACCTTC

j_call: TRBJ1-4
clone_size: NA
v_call: TRBV3-1/TRBV3-2
d_call: TRBD1
cdr3_aa: CASSHRTGDEKLFF
cdr3_nt: TGTGCCAGCAGCCATCGGACAGGGGATGAAAAACTGTTTTTT

j_call: TRBJ1-2
clone_size: NA
v_call: TRBV18
d_call: TRBD1
cdr3_aa: CASSRDRASGGYTF
cdr3_nt: TGTGCCAGCTCACGGGACAGGGCGAGTGGTGGCTACACCTTC

j_call: TRBJ1-4
clone_size: NA
v_call: TRBV10-3
d_call: TRBD1
cdr3_aa: CAISADRGSGATNEKLFF
cdr3_nt: TGTGCCATCAGTGCCGACAGGGGATCGGGTGCAACTAATGAAAAACTGTTTTTT

j_call: TRBJ2-1
clone_size: NA
v_call: TRBV6-5
d_call: TRBD1
cdr3_aa: CASTRDRVPNEQFF
cdr3_nt: TGTGCCAGCACGCGGGACAGGGTCCCCAATGAGCAGTTCTTC

j_call: TRBJ2-2
clone_size: NA
v_call: TRBV5-6
d_call: TRBD2
cdr3_aa: CASSLAGRAAGGELFF
cdr3_nt: TGTGCCAGCAGCTTGGCCGGGAGGGCCGCGGGCGGGGAGCTGTTTTTT

j_call: TRBJ2-1
clone_size: NA
v_call: TRBV9
d_call: TRBD2
cdr3_aa: CASSVGLAGVGSGPNEQFF
cdr3_nt: TGTGCCAGCAGCGTAGGCCTAGCGGGAGTTGGTAGTGGGCCCAATGAGCAGTTCTTC

j_call: TRBJ2-2
clone_size: NA
v_call: TRBV6-5
d_call: TRBD1
cdr3_aa: CASRTGTGNTGELFF
cdr3_nt: TGTGCCAGCAGGACCGGGACAGGGAACACCGGGGAGCTGTTTTTT

j_call: TRBJ1-1
clone_size: NA
v_call: TRBV7-9
d_call: NA
cdr3_aa: CASSARPSLGTEAFF
cdr3_nt: TGTGCCAGCAGCGCCCGTCCTTCCCTCGGGACAGAAGCTTTCTTT

j_call: TRBJ2-1
clone_size: NA
v_call: TRBV7-2
d_call: TRBD2
cdr3_aa: CASSQHRTSASSYNEQFF
cdr3_nt: TGTGCCAGCAGCCAACATAGGACTAGCGCTAGCTCCTACAATGAGCAGTTCTTC

j_call: TRBJ2-7
clone_size: NA
v_call: TRBV5-1
d_call: NA
cdr3_aa: CASSWGGDEQYF
cdr3_nt: TGCGCCAGCAGCTGGGGCGGGGACGAGCAGTACTTC

j_call: TRBJ2-3
clone_size: NA
v_call: TRBV2
d_call: TRBD2
cdr3_aa: CASNGLGRNTQYF
cdr3_nt: TGTGCCAGCAACGGACTAGGGAGAAATACGCAGTATTTT

j_call: TRBJ1-3
clone_size: NA
v_call: TRBV28
d_call: NA
cdr3_aa: CASSPTGSGNTIYF
cdr3_nt: TGTGCCAGCAGTCCGACAGGCTCTGGAAACACCATATATTTT

j_call: TRBJ1-5
clone_size: once
v_call: TRBV6-5
d_call: TRBD1
cdr3_aa: CASSSDRGQPQHF
cdr3_nt: TGTGCCAGCAGTTCTGACAGGGGGCAGCCCCAGCATTTT

j_call: TRBJ1-6
clone_size: NA
v_call: TRBV5-4
d_call: NA
cdr3_aa: CASSLYTGYNSPLHF
cdr3_nt: TGTGCCAGCAGCTTATACACAGGCTATAATTCACCCCTCCACTTT